These 27 T cell receptor beta chains came from one sample sequenced in a study of human T cells and chemical hapten exposure. As to time point: patch test 1, 2 weeks after DPC sensitization. The treatment: therapeutic diphenylcyclopropenone sensitization with weekly scalp DPC. RNA extraction used unfractionated whole blood as the source of total RNA. TCRdb reprocessed the RACE reads with MiXCR, giving one entry per CDR3 protein. The sample consists of more than 30,000 distinct CDR3 sequences, 5% to 8% of them appearing once. Sequences were derived from whole blood, sampled in connection with sensitization to the hapten diphenylcyclopropenone (DPC). The receptor set was obtained from a woman aged 25 to 45 with alopecia areata. Some clones in this sample may be carry-over from other donors' samples.

This clonotype was observed at least ten times. The chain carries TRBV6-6 and TRBJ2-7, with TRBD1 matching over 10 bases. J lost 6 bases, V lost 4 bases, and 6 bases had no gene match. Germline V gene data show CDR1 as MNHNY and CDR2 as SVGAGI (reference sequence). The CDR3 loop spans 14 amino acids. CDR3 protein: CASSSPGQGIEQYF. The DNA for the CDR3 is TGTGCCAGCAGTTCTCCGGGACAGGGGATCGAGCAGTACTTC.

This clonotype was detected a few times. The chain has TRBV6-6 and TRBJ1-5; 8 nucleotides line up with TRBD1. This CDR3 is built from 15 residues. CDR1 and CDR2 from the germline V gene are MNHNY and SVGAGI (reference sequence). V shed 6 bases and J 4 bases; nucleotides not matched to a gene: 8. Written as DNA, the CDR3 is TGTGCCAGCAGCGACAGGGGAAGTCTTAATCAGCCCCAGCATTTT. Its translation: CASSDRGSLNQPQHF.

This clonotype was observed at least ten times. The chain combines TRBV2 with TRBJ1-5; D gene uncertain. This CDR3 is 15 amino acids long. The germline CDR1 and CDR2 sequences are SNHLY and FYNNEI. V was pared by 2 bases and J by 3 bases, with 11 bases between. In DNA form, the CDR3 reads TGTGCCAGCAGTGAATTTTCTGGAACCAATCAGCCCCAGCATTTT. Its translation: CASSEFSGTNQPQHF. The full variable domain, rest sourced from reference TRBV2 and TRBJ1-5, is EPEVTQTPSHQVTQMGQEVILRCVPISNHLYFYWYRQILGQKVEFLVSFYNNEISEKSEIFDDQFSVERPDGSNFTLKIRSTKLEDSAMYFCASSEFSGTNQPQHFGDGTRLSIL.

The rearrangement joins TRBV28 to TRBJ1-2, with D unclear. V lost 3 bases and J 1 base, leaving 12 bases between the germline ends. The CDR3 is 15 amino acids. Germline CDR1 reads MDHEN; CDR2 reads SYDVKM. CDR3 DNA sequence: TGTGCCAGCAGTTTCTACCGGTCCTTTAACTATGGCTACACCTTC. This translates into CASSFYRSFNYGYTF.

This chain connects TRBV2 to TRBJ1-2; D is perhaps TRBD1 (5 bases). Germline CDR1 reads SNHLY; CDR2 reads FYNNEI. CDR3 size: 15 residues. V lost 2 bases, J lost 3 bases, and 13 bases lay in between. CDR3 region: CASSETQGRHYGYTF. The CDR3 nucleotides are TGTGCCAGCAGTGAAACCCAGGGTCGACACTATGGCTACACCTTC.

This clonotype was recorded many times. The CDR3 DNA reads as TGTGCCAGCAGGGGGCAGGGGGCCGGGACCGGGGAGCTGTTTTTT. Its protein is CASRGQGAGTGELFF. The genes are TRBV12-3 or TRBV12-4 and TRBJ2-2; 8 bases map to TRBD1. V trimming: 6 bases; J trimming: 5 bases; junction bases outside the gene matches: 8. The CDR3 has 15 amino acids.

V is TRBV25-1 and J is TRBJ2-7; D is perhaps TRBD1 (6 bases). In germline, CDR1 is MGHDK, CDR2 SYGVNS. The V and J ends lost 5 bases and 3 bases respectively, with 17 bases between them. The CDR3 sequence is 15 residues long. The CDR3 DNA follows: TGTGCCAGCAGTACAACCAGGGGTATCGTCTACGAGCAGTACTTC. This encodes CASSTTRGIVYEQYF.

The CDR3 DNA follows: TGTGCCAGCAGCTTAGTAAGCAATGAGCAGTTCTTC. Translated, it gives CASSLVSNEQFF. The rearrangement uses TRBV7-2 and TRBJ2-1; D gene ambiguous. CDR3 length equals 12 residues. V lost 1 base, J lost 6 bases, and 4 bases lay in between. Germline assignment: CDR1 SGHTA and CDR2 FQGNSA.

This clonotype was picked up a small number of times. The rearrangement joins TRBV4-2 to TRBJ2-2; 9 nucleotides align to TRBD2. The CDR3 contains 20 residues. Germline-derived CDR1 and CDR2 are LGHNA and YNFKEQ. V gave up 2 bases and J gave up 1 base; unmatched junction bases: 14. DNA for the CDR3: TGTGCCAGCAGCCAAAGGGCGGGAGGGGGTGCTAAGTTGAACACCGGGGAGCTGTTTTTT. Translation: CASSQRAGGGAKLNTGELFF.

This clonotype was counted ten times or more. The chain combines TRBV29-1 with TRBJ1-2; D may be TRBD1 (6 bases). Germline V lookup: CDR1 SQVTM, CDR2 ANQGSEA. V was clipped by 6 bases and J by 2 bases, with 16 bases between them. CDR3 length: 14 amino acids. In DNA, the CDR3 is TGCAGCGTCTGGGGGCGCCCCCCCAACTATGGCTACACCTTC. Its protein is CSVWGRPPNYGYTF.

This clonotype showed up many times. The rearrangement uses TRBV4-1 and TRBJ2-3; possible D gene TRBD2, 5 bases. V was pared by 2 bases and J by 0 bases, with 18 bases between. CDR1 and CDR2 from the germline V gene are MGHRA and YSYEKL. The CDR3 contains 18 residues. The CDR3 reads CASSQTLYGRTSTDTQYF. CDR3 in DNA: TGCGCCAGCAGCCAAACCCTCTATGGACGGACTAGCACAGATACGCAGTATTTT.

This clonotype has ten or more counts. The CDR3: CASSSSGTDNYGYTF. CDR3 DNA: TGTGCCAGCAGCTCCTCCGGGACGGACAACTATGGCTACACCTTC. The J gene is TRBJ1-2, the V gene TRBV7-2; TRBD1 is a possible D gene (5 bases). Germline V lookup: CDR1 SGHTA, CDR2 FQGNSA. With 4 bases removed from V and 2 bases from J, the gap between germline ends came to 14 bases. There are 15 residues in the CDR3.

Many counts were recorded for this clonotype. The V call is TRBV15, the J call TRBJ2-7; D possibly corresponds to TRBD2 (5 bases). This CDR3 is built from 14 residues. Looked up from germline, CDR1 is LNHNV and CDR2 is YYDKDF (reference sequence). Deletions cut 1 base from V and 6 bases from J, with 13 bases between. CDR3: CATSRVSGEREQYF. CDR3 nucleotides: TGTGCCACCAGCAGAGTTTCCGGGGAGCGCGAGCAGTACTTC.

The rearrangement joins TRBV5-1 to TRBJ1-6, with D uncertain. The ends were cut back, 5 bases at V and 7 bases at J, with 16 bases in the middle. Germline values: CDR1 SGHRS, CDR2 YFSETQ. The CDR3 runs 15 residues. The CDR3 DNA reads as TGCGCCAGCAGACCAGACCTCTTAGAGAATTCACCCCTCCACTTT. Translation gives CASRPDLLENSPLHF.

This chain uses TRBV20-1 with TRBJ1-1; tentative D call: TRBD1 (5 bases). The CDR3 loop spans 14 amino acids. Trimming stripped 3 bases from V and 0 bases from J, with 11 bases between. CDR1 is DFQATT and CDR2 is SNEGSKA in the germline V gene (reference sequence). The CDR3 DNA sequence: TGCAGTGCTAGTCCGGTACAGGTGAACACTGAAGCTTTCTTT. This encodes CSASPVQVNTEAFF.

This chain links TRBV6-2 or TRBV6-3 with TRBJ2-3, with D perhaps matching TRBD2 (7 bases). The CDR3 has 15 residues. The V and J ends lost 7 bases and 4 bases respectively, with 18 bases between them. Germline CDR1 reads MNHEY; CDR2 reads SVGEGT. CDR3 sequence reads: CASKRGGSPPDTQYF. The CDR3 nucleotides read TGTGCCAGCAAGAGGGGGGGGTCCCCACCAGATACGCAGTATTTT.

The V call is TRBV6-5, the J call TRBJ2-1; 7 positions match TRBD1. This CDR3 has 21 amino acids. The ends lost 4 bases at V and 1 base at J; junction bases unmatched: 22. Germline V gene lookup returns CDR1 MNHEY and CDR2 SVGAGI. The CDR3 region has the DNA TGTGCCAGCAGTTCCCCGCCAACGGGACAGTCACCGCCGGGGTCCTACAATGAGCAGTTCTTC. Translation gives CASSSPPTGQSPPGSYNEQFF.

This chain uses TRBV7-2 with TRBJ1-5; the D gene is possibly TRBD1 (6 bases). Trimming took 6 bases from V and 1 from J, leaving 10 bases between them. Germline V lookup: CDR1 SGHTA, CDR2 FQGNSA. This CDR3 comprises 14 residues. The CDR3 is CASRGQYSNQPQHF. The CDR3 nucleotides are TGTGCCAGCAGAGGACAGTACAGCAATCAGCCCCAGCATTTT.

CDR3 sequence reads: CASSLWADSSYEQYF. The CDR3 DNA reads as TGTGCCAGCAGCTTATGGGCAGACAGCTCCTACGAGCAGTACTTC. The chain uses TRBV7-2 and TRBJ2-7, with D possibly being TRBD1 (5 bases). The V gene's germline CDR1 is SGHTA and CDR2 FQGNSA. The length of the CDR3 is 15 residues. Trimming shortened V by 2 bases and J by 0 bases, and 11 bases separated the two germline ends.

The V and J genes are TRBV12-3 or TRBV12-4 and TRBJ1-6; no definite D call. The CDR3 is 12 residues long. V was pared by 1 base and J by 8 bases, with 3 bases between. Here the CDR3 DNA reads TGTGCCAGCAGTTTAGAGGATTCACCCCTCCACTTT. Encoded protein: CASSLEDSPLHF.

This clonotype was counted at least ten times. The chain is built from TRBV20-1 and TRBJ2-5; 9 bases agree with TRBD2. The CDR3 loop spans 16 amino acids. Germline V CDR1 and CDR2: DFQATT, SNEGSKA (reference sequence). J was trimmed by 4 bases and V by 6 bases; bases with no gene match: 15. The CDR3 reads CSAQWGGSGGLETQYF. CDR3 in DNA: TGCAGTGCCCAGTGGGGCGGTAGCGGGGGTCTAGAGACCCAGTACTTC.

This clonotype has only a few counts. The chain couples TRBV6-6 to TRBJ1-4; D is ambiguous. From germline, CDR1 is MNHNY and CDR2 SVGAGI (reference sequence). Between the trimmed V and J ends, which lost 2 bases and 1 base, there was a span of 17 bases. This CDR3 region has 18 residues. CDR3 residues: CASSYPREGFGTNEKLFF. DNA for the CDR3: TGTGCCAGCAGTTACCCCCGTGAGGGTTTCGGAACTAATGAAAAACTGTTTTTT.

This clonotype was seen only a few times. The J gene is TRBJ1-2, the V gene TRBV5-1, with D maybe TRBD1 (6 bases). The CDR3 sequence is 13 residues long. Trimming shortened V by 4 bases and J by 8 bases, and 15 bases separated the two germline ends. Germline lookup yields CDR1 SGHRS and CDR2 YFSETQ. The CDR3 sequence is CASSPTGLSGYTF. For the CDR3, the DNA is TGCGCCAGCAGCCCAACAGGGTTGAGCGGCTACACCTTC.

This clonotype came up many times. This rearrangement joins TRBV6-5 to TRBJ2-1; perhaps TRBD1 as D (6 bases). V was shortened by 0 bases and J by 1 base, with 10 bases between the two germline ends. The CDR3 extends over 16 amino acids. CDR1 MNHEY and CDR2 SVGAGI come from the germline V gene. This CDR3 is CASSYSGRGSYNEQFF. The CDR3 coding sequence is TGTGCCAGCAGTTACTCGGGCAGGGGATCCTACAATGAGCAGTTCTTC.

V is TRBV20-1 and J is TRBJ2-4, with a tentative D call TRBD2 (6 bases). The CDR3 covers 14 residues. Germline CDR1 reads DFQATT; CDR2 reads SNEGSKA (reference sequence). CDR3 loop: CSRSRRGVGNIQYF. In DNA, the CDR3 is TGCAGCCGGTCAAGGAGGGGCGTAGGGAACATTCAGTACTTC.

This chain joins TRBV12-3 or TRBV12-4 and TRBJ1-2; 7 bases map to TRBD1. Losses at the gene ends were 5 bases for V and 3 bases for J; bases not matched to a gene: 18. The CDR3 runs 18 residues. This CDR3 is CASSPKGQSTLHHYGYTF. CDR3 coding DNA: TGTGCCAGCAGTCCAAAGGGACAGTCCACGCTTCATCACTATGGCTACACCTTC.

This clonotype has at least ten counts. CDR3 sequence: CASSLGAETGNTIYF. The CDR3 DNA is TGTGCCAGCAGCTTAGGGGCAGAGACTGGAAACACCATATATTTT. The rearrangement uses TRBV7-9 and TRBJ1-3; D remains unclear. V lost 1 base and J 2 bases, leaving 9 bases between the germline ends. This CDR3 spans 15 amino acids. Germline V gene data show CDR1 as SEHNR and CDR2 as FQNEAQ (reference sequence).